The TCR beta chain under discussion was sequenced for a study of tumor-infiltrating lymphocytes in oesophageal squamous cell carcinoma. This clonotype was counted at least ten times. Germline CDR1 is SGHTA and CDR2 is FQGTGA. The CDR3 contains 13 residues. Trimming stripped 5 bases from V and 11 bases from J, with 18 bases between. TCRdb re-analysed the PCR reads in MiXCR, keeping a single row per CDR3 protein. The data hold 20,000 to 25,000 distinct CDR3 sequences, with about 34% observed a single time. The TCR was taken from a male donor with esophageal squamous cell carcinoma. The rearrangement links TRBV7-3 to TRBJ2-5, with a tentative D call TRBD1 (5 bases). Sequenced sample: esophageal tumor tissue. The CDR3 DNA follows: TGTGCCAGCAGCCAGGGAAGTGGGGCGCGGCAGTACTTC. Protein sequence: CASSQGSGARQYF.